This TCR beta chain was recovered during a study of cytomegalovirus exposure and HLA in healthy donors. The PCR used 60 Vbeta and 13 Jbeta primers. Assay used: immunoSEQ multiplex PCR; TCRdb lists only in-frame clones, some missing. The table records about 140,000 clones, 65% to 85% of them present only once. There are a few counts of this clone. Its specificity is unknown. Findings of the study overall: Some V segments could not be told apart, so they were left out, TRBV6-2 and TRBV6-3 among them. Later analysis identified a missense DCLRE1C variant that was linked to TCR beta V- and J-gene trimming.

Germline CDR1 and CDR2: MNHNS and SASEGT. The length of the CDR3 is 13 residues. Trimming stripped 8 bases from V and 3 bases from J, with 14 bases between. The receptor's source is a man aged 45-65 years in good health and CMV-seronegative. The sample taken for sequencing was PBMCs. The chain combines TRBV6-1 with TRBJ2-7; TRBD1 is a possible D gene (6 bases). The CDR3 nucleotides are TGTGCCAGCGGTGGGACAACAAACTACGAGCAGTACTTC. Translating it yields CASGGTTNYEQYF.